One sample yielded the 5 T cell receptor beta chains listed below, sequenced in a study of CD8 T cells in Susac syndrome. The authors reverse transcribed roughly 0.5 to 1 ug RNA with random hexamers. One entry per CDR3 protein, called by TCRdb with MiXCR from the immunoSEQ multiplex PCR reads. The top ten clones hold under 0.2% of a sample with fewer than 350,000 distinct CDR3 sequences, over 75% of them seen once. Sequenced: CD8+ T cells from PBMCs. Receptors were obtained from a human donor with multiple sclerosis.

The V call is TRBV29-1, the J call TRBJ2-1; TRBD2 might be the D (6 bases). The CDR3 loop spans 13 amino acids. V was pared by 5 bases and J by 4 bases, with 12 bases between. CDR1 and CDR2 from the germline V gene are SQVTM and ANQGSEA. CDR3 bases: TGCAGCGTTACGAGGAGGGCTTACAATGAGCAGTTCTTC. This sequence encodes CSVTRRAYNEQFF.

V usage is TRBV9 and J usage is TRBJ2-2, with 9 bases that match TRBD1. This CDR3 comprises 17 residues. The V gene end was trimmed by 2 bases and the J gene end by 3 bases; junction bases not matched to a gene: 8. CDR1 and CDR2 (germline): SGDLS, YYNGEE. Here the CDR3 DNA reads TGTGCCAGCAGCGTCCCGGGACAGGGTCCAGACACCGGGGAGCTGTTTTTT. Its protein is CASSVPGQGPDTGELFF.

This chain joins TRBV15 and TRBJ2-1; the D gene is possibly TRBD1 (6 bases). CDR3 size: 15 residues. In germline, CDR1 is LNHNV, CDR2 YYDKDF (reference sequence). V was trimmed by 1 base and J by 6 bases, leaving 13 bases between them. The CDR3 DNA reads TGTGCCACCAGCAGAGTGGGGGCCGAAACCAATGAGCAGTTCTTC. Its translation is CATSRVGAETNEQFF.

The gene calls are TRBV27 and TRBJ1-5, with 8 positions matching TRBD1. The ends lost 6 bases at V and 5 bases at J; junction bases unmatched: 18. The CDR3 contains 18 residues. CDR1 MNHEY and CDR2 SMNVEV come from the germline V gene (reference sequence). The CDR3 DNA follows: TGTGCCAGCAGCTCCCGGACAGGGACCCAAGGTATGGATCAGCCCCAGCATTTT. It encodes CASSSRTGTQGMDQPQHF.

This chain links TRBV9 with TRBJ1-6; 7 nucleotides align to TRBD1. J lost 5 bases, V lost 0 bases, and 17 bases had no gene match. This CDR3 contains 20 residues. In germline, CDR1 is SGDLS, CDR2 YYNGEE. The CDR3 loop reads CASSVVWGPGQHKDNSPLHF. The CDR3 DNA sequence: TGTGCCAGCAGCGTAGTGTGGGGACCGGGACAGCACAAAGATAATTCACCCCTCCACTTT.